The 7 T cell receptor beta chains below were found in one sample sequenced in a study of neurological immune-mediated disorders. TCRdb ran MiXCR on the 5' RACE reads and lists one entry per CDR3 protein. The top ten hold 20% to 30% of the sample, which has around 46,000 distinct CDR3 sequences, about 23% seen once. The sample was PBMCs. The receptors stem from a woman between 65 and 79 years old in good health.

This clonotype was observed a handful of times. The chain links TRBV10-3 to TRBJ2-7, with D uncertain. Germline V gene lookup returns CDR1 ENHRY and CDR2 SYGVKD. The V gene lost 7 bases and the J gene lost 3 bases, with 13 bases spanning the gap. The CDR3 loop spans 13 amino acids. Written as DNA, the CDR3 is TGTGCCATCAACGCCGGGCTTCACTACGAGCAGTACTTC. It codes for CAINAGLHYEQYF.

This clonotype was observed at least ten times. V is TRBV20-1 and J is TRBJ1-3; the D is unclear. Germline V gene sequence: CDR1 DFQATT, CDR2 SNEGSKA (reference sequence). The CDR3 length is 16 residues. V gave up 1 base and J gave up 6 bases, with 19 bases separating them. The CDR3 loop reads CSARVPPHVGPNTIYF. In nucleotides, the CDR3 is TGCAGTGCTAGAGTCCCCCCCCATGTAGGGCCAAACACCATATATTTT.

The CDR3 DNA reads TGCGCCAGCAGCTTCAACTCAGATACGCAGTATTTT. Protein sequence: CASSFNSDTQYF. The chain carries TRBV5-1 and TRBJ2-3; D unresolved. Trimming shortened V by 2 bases and J by 4 bases, and 5 bases separated the two germline ends. Germline values: CDR1 SGHRS, CDR2 YFSETQ. The CDR3 is made up of 12 amino acids. The full variable domain, in which reference TRBV5-1 and TRBJ2-3 provide the parts outside the CDR3, is KAGVTQTPRYLIKTRGQQVTLSCSPISGHRSVSWYQQTPGQGLQFLFEYFSETQRNKGNFPGRFSGRQFSNSRSEMNVSTLELGDSALYLCASSFNSDTQYFGPGTRLTVL.

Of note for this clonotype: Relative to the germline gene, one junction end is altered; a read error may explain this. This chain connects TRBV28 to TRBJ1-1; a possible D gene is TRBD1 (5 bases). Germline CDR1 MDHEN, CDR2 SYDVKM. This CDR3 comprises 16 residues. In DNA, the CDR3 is TGTGCCAGCAGTTCCCTTGGGGAGGGACCTAACACTGAAGGTTTCTTT. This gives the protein CASSSLGEGPNTEGFF. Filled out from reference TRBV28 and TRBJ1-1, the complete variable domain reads DVKVTQSSRYLVKRTGEKVFLECVQDMDHENMFWYRQDPGLGLRLIYFSYDVKMKEKGDIPEGYSVSREKKERFSLILESASTNQTSMYLCASSSLGEGPNTEGFFGQGTRLTVV.

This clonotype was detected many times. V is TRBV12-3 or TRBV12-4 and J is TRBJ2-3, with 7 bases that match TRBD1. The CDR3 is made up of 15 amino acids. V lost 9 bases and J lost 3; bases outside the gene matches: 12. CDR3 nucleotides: TGTGCCAGTTGCCCCCGAGGGGGCGGAACAGATACGCAGTATTTT. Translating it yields CASCPRGGGTDTQYF.

The CDR3 reads CASSPVAGGYNEQFF. In DNA, the CDR3 is TGTGCCAGCAGCCCAGTGGCGGGGGGGTACAATGAGCAGTTCTTC. This chain connects TRBV7-2 to TRBJ2-1, with 9 bases aligning to TRBD2. The junction had 6 bases not matched to a gene; V was cut back by 5 bases and J by 4 bases. Germline values: CDR1 SGHTA, CDR2 FQGNSA. The CDR3 is 15 amino acids.

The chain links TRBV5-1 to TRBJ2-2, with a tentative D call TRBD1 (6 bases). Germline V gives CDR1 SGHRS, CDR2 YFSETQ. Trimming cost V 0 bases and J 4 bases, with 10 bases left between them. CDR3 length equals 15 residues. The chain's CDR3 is CASSLVDSFTGELFF. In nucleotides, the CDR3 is TGCGCCAGCAGCTTGGTGGACAGTTTCACCGGGGAGCTGTTTTTT.